This T cell receptor (beta chain) is drawn from a study of control samples from healthy donors and cancer patients. TCRdb's table, derived via immunoSEQ multiplex PCR, lists solely in-frame clones and lacks some. The table lists over 20,000 clones, approximately 78% of them singletons. The sequencing input was PBMCs. The sequence was obtained from a man aged 55 to 70 with colorectal cancer.

The CDR3 region has the DNA TGTGCCAGCAGTTCCAGGGACAGTTTTTATGGCTACACCTTC. It encodes CASSSRDSFYGYTF. The rearrangement joins TRBV6-6 to TRBJ1-2, with 7 bases lining up with TRBD1. After removal of 4 bases from V and 5 bases from J, the junction contained 7 bases not matched to a gene. CDR1 is MNHNY and CDR2 is SVGAGI in the germline V gene (reference sequence). This CDR3 is 14 amino acids long.